A selection of T cell receptor beta chains follows, all from one sample in a study of blood T cell repertoires in COVID-19. The assay was immunoSEQ multiplex PCR, and TCRdb's table has in-frame clones only and misses some. Of about 59,000 clones in the sample, around 73% were seen once. The specimen sequenced was peripheral blood. The receptor source for this set is a man older than 75 with acute or convalescent COVID-19. CDR3s include the opening cysteine and the closing phenylalanine or tryptophan. Each record gives: D gene, V gene, clone size, J gene, CDR3 DNA, CDR3 protein. The D gene is left open where the match is weak. A clone size is listed for some rows: how often the clone was seen (once, few, many), or a class if it is expanded.

>TRBD1|TRBV30|once|TRBJ1-6
TGTGCCTGGGGGGGACCGGGACAGGGGTCGCTACCCCTCCACTTT
CAWGGPGQGSLPLHF
>.|TRBV9|.|TRBJ1-1
TGTGCCAGCAGCGGTGTCGGGGGGCTGGTCACTGAAGCTTTCTTT
CASSGVGGLVTEAFF
>.|TRBV18|.|TRBJ2-5
TGTGCCAGCTCACCACGTCTTGGACAGCAAGAGACCCAGTACTTC
CASSPRLGQQETQYF
>TRBD2|TRBV5-5|.|TRBJ2-4
TGTGCCAGCAGCTTTTGGCGGGGGGTAAACATTCAGTACTTC
CASSFWRGVNIQYF
>.|TRBV3-1/TRBV3-2|.|TRBJ1-1
TGTGCCAGTAGAGCATCCGGGACTGGGGCTTTCTTT
CASRASGTGAFF
>TRBD1|TRBV28|few|TRBJ1-1
TGTGCCAGCAGTTCGGGACAGCAGAACACTGAAGCTTTCTTT
CASSSGQQNTEAFF
>.|TRBV5-4|.|TRBJ2-3
TGTGCCCCGGGATCTTCCGACACAGATACGCAGTATTTT
CAPGSSDTDTQYF
>TRBD2|TRBV2|.|TRBJ2-2
TGTGCCAGCAGTGCTCTTGGGACTAGCTTTCACGGGGAGCTGTTTTTT
CASSALGTSFHGELFF
>.|TRBV13|.|TRBJ1-1
TGTGCCAGCAGCGCCCTTCGGGGGGAAGTAGCTTTCTTT
CASSALRGEVAFF
>TRBD1|TRBV28|.|TRBJ2-5
TGTGCCAGCAGCCTGGGACAGGGGGCAGGAGAGACCCAGTACTTC
CASSLGQGAGETQYF
>.|TRBV19|few|TRBJ1-1
TGTGCCAGTAGTATAGGCGAAGCCCAAACTGAAGCTTTCTTT
CASSIGEAQTEAFF
>.|TRBV20-1|.|TRBJ2-3
TGCAGTCCCCGGACTGGGGATACGCAGTATTTT
CSPRTGDTQYF
>TRBD2|TRBV19|.|TRBJ2-3
TGTGCCAGTAGCGTTGGACTTAGCGGGAGGGGCACAGATACGCAGTATTTT
CASSVGLSGRGTDTQYF
>.|TRBV19|.|TRBJ1-6
TGTGCCAGCCGAGAGGACAGAATAAGTTTGGATTCACCCCTCCACTTT
CASREDRISLDSPLHF
>.|TRBV7-9|.|TRBJ1-1
TGTGCCAGCAGTACCCAGGGAAGCACTGAAGCTTTCTTT
CASSTQGSTEAFF
>.|TRBV7-4|.|TRBJ1-6
TGTGCCAGCAGCTGTAGATCAAACCCGGGCTCCTATAATTCACCCCTCCACTTT
CASSCRSNPGSYNSPLHF
>TRBD1|TRBV24-1|.|TRBJ1-2
TGTGCCACCAGTGATTCAGAGGGACAGGGATTTTATGGCTACACCTTC
CATSDSEGQGFYGYTF
>TRBD1|TRBV7-2|.|TRBJ2-7
TGTGCCAGCAGCTTAAGACAGGGCTCCTACGAGCAGTACTTC
CASSLRQGSYEQYF
>.|TRBV12-3/TRBV12-4|.|TRBJ1-1
TGTGCCAGCAGTTTCGGAGGTAAAGCTTTCTTT
CASSFGGKAFF
>TRBD2|TRBV5-6|.|TRBJ2-3
TGTGCCAGCAGCTTCGGACTAGAAATTTCAGGAGATACGCAGTATTTT
CASSFGLEISGDTQYF
>TRBD1|TRBV15|.|TRBJ1-2
TGTGCCACCAGCAGGTCCGGGACAGGGGTTTGGGGCTACACCTTC
CATSRSGTGVWGYTF
>TRBD2|TRBV7-2|.|TRBJ2-7
TGTGCCAGCAGCTTATTAACTAGCGGGAGATTCCCCTACGAGCAGTACTTC
CASSLLTSGRFPYEQYF
>.|TRBV5-1|few|TRBJ1-2
TGCGCCAGCAGCTTGGGAACAGGTTACAACTATGGCTACACCTTC
CASSLGTGYNYGYTF
>TRBD1|TRBV12-3/TRBV12-4|.|TRBJ2-7
TGTGCCAGCAGTTCGGACAGGGGATACGAGCAGTACTTC
CASSSDRGYEQYF
>TRBD1|TRBV11-2|.|TRBJ2-5
TGTGCCAGCAGCTTCCCAGGGGGAGCAAAGACCCAGTACTTC
CASSFPGGAKTQYF
>.|TRBV3-1/TRBV3-2|.|TRBJ1-3
TGTGCCAGCAGCCAAGATGGAACAGGCACTGGAAACACCATATATTTT
CASSQDGTGTGNTIYF
>.|TRBV28|.|TRBJ2-7
TGTGCCAGCAGTTTAGCAGTTTACGAGCAGTACTTC
CASSLAVYEQYF
>TRBD2|TRBV6-4|.|TRBJ2-7
TGTGCCAGCAGTGCCCCGGGACTAGCGGGAAAACACTACGAGCAGTACTTC
CASSAPGLAGKHYEQYF
>TRBD2|TRBV3-1/TRBV3-2|.|TRBJ2-4
TGTGCCAGCAGCCAAGAGCCTAGCGGGGGGGCCATCCACTTC
CASSQEPSGGAIHF